The 7 T cell receptor beta chains given below trace back to one sample, sequenced in a study of radiotherapy plus CTLA-4 blockade in lung cancer. Data came from immunoSEQ multiplex PCR; TCRdb stores just in-frame clones and leaves some out. This sample has about 48,000 clones, with around nine tenths found just once. This material consisted of peripheral blood, taken from a patient treated with radiotherapy plus ipilimumab. The origin of the receptors is a human donor with non-small cell lung cancer that progressed on radiotherapy plus ipilimumab. Some clones in this sample may be carry-over from other donors' samples.

V usage is TRBV7-9 and J usage is TRBJ1-2, with TRBD1 matching 8 bases. CDR3 length: 14 residues. Per germline, CDR1 SEHNR and CDR2 FQNEAQ (reference sequence). J lost 5 bases, V lost 3 bases, and 5 bases had no gene match. The chain's CDR3 is CASSLTGEVYGYTF. The CDR3 region has the DNA TGTGCCAGCAGCTTGACAGGGGAGGTTTATGGCTACACCTTC. The entire variable domain, with the rest obtained from reference TRBV7-9 and TRBJ1-2, is as follows: DTGVSQNPRHKITKRGQNVTFRCDPISEHNRLYWYRQTLGQGPEFLTYFQNEAQLEKSRLLSDRFSAERPKGSFSTLEIQRTEQGDSAMYLCASSLTGEVYGYTFGSGTRLTVV.

J is TRBJ1-5 and V is TRBV7-2; D not resolved. The CDR3 covers 13 residues. The ends were cut back, 2 bases at V and 0 bases at J, with 2 bases in the middle. The germline V gene has CDR1 SGHTA and CDR2 FQGNSA. For the CDR3, the DNA is TGTGCCAGCAGCTTACATAGCAATCAGCCCCAGCATTTT. Its protein is CASSLHSNQPQHF.

In its sample, this clone was seen once. The chain uses TRBV4-1 and TRBJ2-5; 9 positions agree with TRBD2. The V segment lost 5 bases and the J segment 2 bases; nucleotides outside the gene matches: 9. The germline gives CDR1 MGHRA, CDR2 YSYEKL. The CDR3 loop spans 16 amino acids. CDR3 loop: CASSFPLAGLQETQYF. For the CDR3, the DNA is TGCGCCAGCAGCTTTCCTCTAGCGGGGTTGCAAGAGACCCAGTACTTC.

This chain uses TRBV14 with TRBJ2-7; D is unresolved. Trimming removed 1 base at V and 3 bases at J, with 4 bases between. This CDR3 is 12 amino acids long. Germline CDR1 reads SGHDN; CDR2 reads FVKESK. The CDR3 bases are TGTGCCAGCAGCCAAGGACACTACGAGCAGTACTTC. It is translated as CASSQGHYEQYF.

CDR3 nucleotide sequence: TGTGCCAGCACCAACTCGGGATCTGGGGCCAACGTCCTGACTTTC. Its protein is CASTNSGSGANVLTF. The rearrangement uses TRBV27 and TRBJ2-6; possibly TRBD2 for D (5 bases). The CDR3 loop spans 15 amino acids. Germline V lookup: CDR1 MNHEY, CDR2 SMNVEV (reference sequence). Trimming took off 7 bases at V and 1 base at J, with 11 bases between the two ends.

Here the CDR3 reads CASSHGTGYQETQYF. As DNA, the CDR3 is TGCGCCAGCAGCCATGGGACAGGCTACCAAGAGACCCAGTACTTC. The rearrangement joins TRBV4-3 to TRBJ2-5; TRBD1 agrees at 8 bases. J lost 0 bases, V lost 3 bases, and 3 bases had no gene match. The length of the CDR3 is 15 residues. CDR1 and CDR2 from the germline V gene are LGHNA and YSLEER.

The J gene is TRBJ2-5, the V gene TRBV6-1; D remains ambiguous. The CDR3 loop spans 13 amino acids. Germline V CDR1 and CDR2: MNHNS, SASEGT. The V gene lost 7 bases and the J gene lost 3 bases, with 12 bases spanning the gap. In DNA form, the CDR3 reads TGTGCCAGCACAGTCAGAGGCAAAGAGACCCAGTACTTC. Translating it yields CASTVRGKETQYF.